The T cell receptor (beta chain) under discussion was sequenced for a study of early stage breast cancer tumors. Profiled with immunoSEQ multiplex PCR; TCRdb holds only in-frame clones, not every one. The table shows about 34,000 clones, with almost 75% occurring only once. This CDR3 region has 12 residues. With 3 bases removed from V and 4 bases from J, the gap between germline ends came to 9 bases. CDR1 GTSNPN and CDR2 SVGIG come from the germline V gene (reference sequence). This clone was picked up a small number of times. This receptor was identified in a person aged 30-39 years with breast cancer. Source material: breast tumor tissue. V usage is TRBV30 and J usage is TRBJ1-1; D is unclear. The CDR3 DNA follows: TGTGCCTGGAGAAATGGGCTCACTGAAGCTTTCTTT. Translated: CAWRNGLTEAFF.